Included here is one TCR beta chain sequence, with context. Its antigen is undetermined. This CDR3 comprises 13 residues. The germline gives CDR1 SGHTA, CDR2 FQGTGA. The V end lost 5 bases, the J end lost 4 bases, and 8 bases lay between the germline ends. The source of the sample is a study of shared clonotypes between healthy human individuals. General study results and limits: Clonotypes which were not shared had lower generation probabilities than clonotypes that all four donors shared. For naive CD4 cells, 4% to 5% of clonotypes were shared across a handful of donors. Naive subsets typically showed greater estimated richness than memory subsets. Inspection by rarefaction showed sorted-subset sequencing to be incomplete despite large depth.

The repertoire was sequenced with immunoSEQ multiplex PCR; TCRdb's copy has only in-frame clones and lacks some. The sample yields some 240,000 clones, approximately 70% seen once. This receptor was identified in a young man in good health. The specimen sequenced was memory CD4+ T cells sorted from blood. The subset: CD45RA-negative fraction. The chain has TRBV7-3 and TRBJ2-2; D unresolved. Here the CDR3 DNA reads TGTGCCAGCAGCAGGCCTGCCACCGGGGAGCTGTTTTTT. Translating it yields CASSRPATGELFF. The full variable domain, in which reference TRBV7-3 and TRBJ2-2 provide the parts outside the CDR3, is GAGVSQTPSNKVTEKGKYVELRCDPISGHTALYWYRQSLGQGPEFLIYFQGTGAADDSGLPNDRFFAVRPEGSVSTLKIQRTERGDSAVYLCASSRPATGELFFGEGSRLTVL.